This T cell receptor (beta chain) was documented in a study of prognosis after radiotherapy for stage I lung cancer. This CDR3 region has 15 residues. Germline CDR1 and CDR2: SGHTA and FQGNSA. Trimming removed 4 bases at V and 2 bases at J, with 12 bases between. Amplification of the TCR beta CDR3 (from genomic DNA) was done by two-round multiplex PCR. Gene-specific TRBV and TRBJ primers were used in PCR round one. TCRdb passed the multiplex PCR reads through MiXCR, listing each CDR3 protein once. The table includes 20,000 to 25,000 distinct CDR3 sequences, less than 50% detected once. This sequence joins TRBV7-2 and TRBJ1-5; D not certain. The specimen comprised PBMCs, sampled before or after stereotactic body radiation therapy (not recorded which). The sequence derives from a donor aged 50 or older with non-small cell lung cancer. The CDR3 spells CASSSIGGGNQPQHF. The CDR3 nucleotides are TGTGCCAGCAGCTCCATTGGTGGGGGCAATCAGCCCCAGCATTTT. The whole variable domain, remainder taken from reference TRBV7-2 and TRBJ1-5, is GAGVSQSPSNKVTEKGKDVELRCDPISGHTALYWYRQSLGQGLEFLIYFQGNSAPDKSGLPSDRFSAERTGGSVSTLTIQRTQQEDSAVYLCASSSIGGGNQPQHFGDGTRLSIL.